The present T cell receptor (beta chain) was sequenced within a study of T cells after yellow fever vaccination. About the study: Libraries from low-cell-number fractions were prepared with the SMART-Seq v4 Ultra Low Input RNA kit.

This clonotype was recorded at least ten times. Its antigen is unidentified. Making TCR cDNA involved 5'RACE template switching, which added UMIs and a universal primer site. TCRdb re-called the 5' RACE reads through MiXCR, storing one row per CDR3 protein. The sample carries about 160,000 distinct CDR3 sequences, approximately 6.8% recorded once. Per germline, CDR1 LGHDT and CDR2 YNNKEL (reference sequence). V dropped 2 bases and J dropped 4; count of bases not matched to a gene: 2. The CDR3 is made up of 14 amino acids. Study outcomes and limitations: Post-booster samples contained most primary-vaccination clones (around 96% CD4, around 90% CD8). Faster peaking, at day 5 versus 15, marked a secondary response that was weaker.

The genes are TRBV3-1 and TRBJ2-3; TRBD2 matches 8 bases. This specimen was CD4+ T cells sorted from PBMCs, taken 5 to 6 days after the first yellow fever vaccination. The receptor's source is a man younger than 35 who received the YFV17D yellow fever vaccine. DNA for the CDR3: TGTGCCAGCAGCCAACAACTAGCGGCAGATACGCAGTATTTT. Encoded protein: CASSQQLAADTQYF.